The source of this T cell receptor (beta chain) is a study of T cell responses to AZD1222 COVID-19 vaccine. Looked up from germline, CDR1 is SEHNR and CDR2 is FQNEAQ (reference sequence). Trimming stripped 1 base from V and 9 bases from J, with 19 bases between. The CDR3 has 16 residues. Points from the study as a whole: AZD1222 recipients seropositive at baseline numbered only 5 to 7. White British ancestry dominated among donors, who included more females, and clonal diversity was possibly underestimated. Along spike, vaccine-associated CD4 TCRs were found throughout, with dominance at 160-218 and 743-854.

About this clone: What it binds is unknown.

Profiling relied on immunoSEQ multiplex PCR, and the TCRdb table lists in-frame clones only, not all of them. This table holds more than 95,000 clones, 90% found once. This chain joins TRBV7-9 and TRBJ2-1; weak D call: TRBD2 (7 bases). The sample here was peripheral blood, taken on day 0 of MenACWY control vaccination. The origin of this receptor is an adult in good health. The CDR3 sequence: CASSLVGGPGRGEQFF. In nucleotides, the CDR3 is TGTGCCAGCAGCTTAGTCGGGGGGCCAGGTCGTGGTGAGCAGTTCTTC. Using reference TRBV7-9 and TRBJ2-1 for the parts outside the CDR3, the full variable domain is DTGVSQNPRHKITKRGQNVTFRCDPISEHNRLYWYRQTLGQGPEFLTYFQNEAQLEKSRLLSDRFSAERPKGSFSTLEIQRTEQGDSAMYLCASSLVGGPGRGEQFFGPGTRLTVL.